Below are 28 T cell receptor beta chains sequenced from a single sample in a study of blood T cell repertoires in COVID-19. Produced via immunoSEQ multiplex PCR; TCRdb's table is partial and in-frame only. The table lists 370,000 or so clones, approximately 77% of them singletons. Sequenced input: peripheral blood. Receptors were obtained from a human donor with acute or convalescent COVID-19. The donor label of this sample is uncertain.

V and J are TRBV7-2 and TRBJ1-4, with D hard to call. The CDR3 is made up of 14 amino acids. Germline loops: CDR1 SGHTA, CDR2 FQGNSA. The V end lost 5 bases, the J end lost 4 bases, and 11 bases lay between the germline ends. The CDR3 reads CASSRPPGNEKLFF. CDR3 nucleotides: TGTGCCAGCAGCCGGCCCCCGGGTAATGAAAAACTGTTTTTT.

This clone was observed once. The rearrangement joins TRBV5-4 to TRBJ1-1; no firm D call. V lost 1 base and J 3 bases, leaving 22 bases between the germline ends. The V gene's germline CDR1 is SGHNT and CDR2 YYREEE (reference sequence). This CDR3 is 18 amino acids long. CDR3 coding DNA: TGTGCCAGCAGCTTGCCCAGAGGCAGCCCGCCGATAGACACTGAAGCTTTCTTT. Its protein is CASSLPRGSPPIDTEAFF.

This chain joins TRBV4-2 and TRBJ2-5; the D gene is possibly TRBD1 (6 bases). Trimming took off 5 bases at V and 2 bases at J, with 12 bases between the two ends. The CDR3 loop spans 14 amino acids. Germline-derived CDR1 and CDR2 are LGHNA and YNFKEQ. The CDR3 region is CASSSNREQETQYF. The CDR3 DNA reads TGTGCCAGCAGCTCCAACAGGGAGCAAGAGACCCAGTACTTC.

CDR3 region: CASRAGTAEKLFF. As DNA, the CDR3 is TGCGCCAGCAGAGCTGGGACAGCTGAAAAACTGTTTTTT. The gene calls are TRBV5-1 and TRBJ1-4; 7 bases match TRBD1. Germline CDR1 SGHRS, CDR2 YFSETQ. V shed 5 bases, J shed 7 bases, and the junction held 5 bases outside the gene matches. This CDR3 region has 13 residues.

Only one count was recorded for this clone. The chain joins TRBV18 to TRBJ1-1; D may be TRBD1 (5 bases). CDR1 and CDR2 from the germline V gene are KGHSH and LQKENI. The CDR3 sequence is 17 residues long. The V end was cut by 3 bases, the J end by 1 base, with 18 bases between. DNA for the CDR3: TGTGCCAGCTCACCTCCGGGGGTCAGGGCCAAGAACACTGAAGCTTTCTTT. It translates to CASSPPGVRAKNTEAFF.

V is TRBV3-1 (or the pseudogene TRBV3-2) and J is TRBJ1-4; D is unclear. CDR3 length equals 13 residues. The V end was cut by 3 bases, the J end by 8 bases, with 10 bases between. Germline V gene sequence: CDR1 LGHDT, CDR2 YNNKEL (reference sequence). The CDR3 is CASSQRVREKLFF. In nucleotides, the CDR3 is TGTGCCAGCAGCCAGCGAGTGAGGGAAAAACTGTTTTTT.

This clone was recorded at least ten times. The chain joins TRBV6-5 to TRBJ1-1; TRBD1 might be the D (5 bases). CDR3 length: 15 residues. Trimming took 4 bases from V and 8 from J, leaving 20 bases between them. CDR1 MNHEY and CDR2 SVGAGI come from the germline V gene. The CDR3 nucleotides read TGTGCCAGCAGTTCCGCTGTGGGTAGGGGAAAAGAAGCTTTCTTT. Encoded protein: CASSSAVGRGKEAFF.

The V gene is TRBV5-5, the J gene TRBJ2-5; D perhaps matches TRBD1 (5 bases). The V end was cut by 0 bases, the J end by 4 bases, with 13 bases between. Germline V gene lookup returns CDR1 SGHKS and CDR2 YYEKEE (reference sequence). The CDR3 contains 15 residues. CDR3 protein: CASSLAKGQGETQYF. CDR3 in DNA: TGTGCCAGCAGCTTGGCCAAGGGTCAGGGAGAGACCCAGTACTTC.

This clone was found once. The chain is built from TRBV18 and TRBJ2-2; D may be TRBD1 (6 bases). The CDR3 contains 16 residues. Trimming removed 6 bases from V and 4 bases from J, with 18 bases in between. Germline CDR1 reads KGHSH; CDR2 reads LQKENI. CDR3 sequence: CASSRTGGSGTGELFF. CDR3 coding DNA: TGTGCCAGCTCTCGAACTGGGGGCTCGGGCACCGGGGAGCTGTTTTTT.

V gene TRBV4-2 combines with J gene TRBJ2-7; 7 bases map to TRBD1. Germline CDR1 LGHNA, CDR2 YNFKEQ. J lost 0 bases, V lost 0 bases, and 8 bases had no gene match. The CDR3 length is 17 residues. This CDR3 is CASSQEGSGTASYEQYF. As DNA, the CDR3 is TGTGCCAGCAGCCAAGAAGGCTCTGGGACAGCCTCCTACGAGCAGTACTTC.

This clone appeared a single time. The gene calls are TRBV7-9 and TRBJ1-1; D call uncertain. CDR1 is SEHNR, CDR2 FQNEAQ, per germline (reference sequence). CDR3 length equals 14 residues. The germline V and J ends were trimmed by 2 bases and 4 bases, with 11 bases remaining between them. In nucleotides, the CDR3 is TGTGCCAGCAGCTTATGGCAGACGGGCACTGAAGCTTTCTTT. Its protein is CASSLWQTGTEAFF. The full variable domain, completed using reference TRBV7-9 and TRBJ1-1, is DTGVSQNPRHKITKRGQNVTFRCDPISEHNRLYWYRQTLGQGPEFLTYFQNEAQLEKSRLLSDRFSAERPKGSFSTLEIQRTEQGDSAMYLCASSLWQTGTEAFFGQGTRLTVV.

The CDR3 is CASSLYRWDNTDTQYF. CDR3 sequence (DNA): TGTGCCAGCAGCTTATATAGGTGGGACAACACAGATACGCAGTATTTT. The rearrangement joins TRBV7-2 to TRBJ2-3; possibly TRBD1 for D (6 bases). V lost 2 bases and J lost 2, with 14 bases in between. CDR3 length equals 16 residues. CDR1 and CDR2 (germline): SGHTA, FQGNSA. Supplemented by reference TRBV7-2 and TRBJ2-3, the full variable domain reads GAGVSQSPSNKVTEKGKDVELRCDPISGHTALYWYRQSLGQGLEFLIYFQGNSAPDKSGLPSDRFSAERTGGSVSTLTIQRTQQEDSAVYLCASSLYRWDNTDTQYFGPGTRLTVL.

The V call is TRBV5-1, the J call TRBJ1-2; 8 nucleotides agree with TRBD1. The V gene's germline CDR1 is SGHRS and CDR2 YFSETQ. The CDR3 totals 14 residues. The ends lost 4 bases at V and 6 bases at J; junction bases unmatched: 8. CDR3: CASSPQTGDNGYTF. DNA for the CDR3: TGCGCCAGCAGCCCCCAGACAGGGGATAATGGCTACACCTTC.

This sequence joins TRBV5-1 and TRBJ2-5, with TRBD1 as a possible D gene (6 bases). Germline lookup yields CDR1 SGHRS and CDR2 YFSETQ. Trimming removed 0 bases from V and 5 bases from J, with 11 bases in between. This CDR3 region has 14 residues. This CDR3 reads CASSLGERGETQYF. The CDR3, as DNA: TGCGCCAGCAGCTTGGGGGAAAGGGGGGAGACCCAGTACTTC.

V is TRBV5-6 and J is TRBJ1-2, with D unclear. Germline lookup yields CDR1 SGHDT and CDR2 YYEEEE. V was trimmed by 0 bases and J by 2 bases, leaving 8 bases between them. The CDR3 sequence is 14 residues long. As DNA, the CDR3 is TGTGCCAGCAGCTTGGGGAGGATAAACTATGGCTACACCTTC. Its protein product is CASSLGRINYGYTF.

This clone was seen only once. The chain is built from TRBV7-9 and TRBJ2-1; 9 bases are a match to TRBD2. This CDR3 region has 13 residues. Germline CDR1 reads SEHNR; CDR2 reads FQNEAQ (reference sequence). Germline trimming cut 7 bases from V and 14 bases from J; bases unmatched to any gene: 12. CDR3 region: CASNTISSGSEFF. The CDR3 nucleotides read TGTGCCAGCAACACAATTAGTAGCGGGAGCGAGTTCTTC.

To note about this clone: One junction end does not reproduce the germline sequence, and a read error may be involved. The rearrangement uses TRBV11-2 and TRBJ2-7, with 9 bases aligning to TRBD1. Germline values: CDR1 SGHAT, CDR2 FQNNGV. CDR3 length: 15 residues. CDR3 DNA: TGTGCCAGCAGCGTAGGACAGGGGACCTCCAACGAGCAGTACTTC. Its protein is CASSVGQGTSNEQYF.

For this clone: One end of the junction fails to match germline, which may point to a read error. This chain links TRBV5-4 with TRBJ2-1; the match to TRBD2 covers 9 bases. In germline, CDR1 is SGHNT, CDR2 YYREEE (reference sequence). The CDR3 sequence is 15 residues long. The CDR3 DNA reads as TGTGCCAGCAGCAAACGACTAGCGGACTACACTGAGCAGTTCTTC. Translation gives CASSKRLADYTEQFF.

This clone was counted only a few times. The chain's CDR3 is CASSFSSGGLKSEQFF. In nucleotides, the CDR3 is TGCGCCAGCAGCTTCTCCTCCGGGGGGCTAAAAAGTGAGCAGTTCTTC. The rearrangement links TRBV5-1 to TRBJ2-1; possibly TRBD2 for D (7 bases). The CDR3 covers 16 residues. Trimming pared 2 bases from V and 9 bases from J, leaving 21 bases between. Looked up from germline, CDR1 is SGHRS and CDR2 is YFSETQ.

The genes are TRBV6-5 and TRBJ2-7; 7 bases align to TRBD1. CDR1 is MNHEY, CDR2 SVGAGI, per germline. The CDR3 runs to 14 residues. The trim removed 6 bases at V and 7 bases at J, leaving 12 bases unmatched. The CDR3 sequence: CASRRRQGLREQYF. Written as DNA, the CDR3 is TGTGCCAGCAGAAGGAGACAGGGTTTAAGGGAGCAGTACTTC.

The chain carries TRBV28 and TRBJ1-1; the match to TRBD1 covers 7 bases. The CDR3 is made up of 14 amino acids. Germline CDR1 MDHEN, CDR2 SYDVKM. V lost 5 bases, J lost 1 base, and 4 bases stayed unmatched. CDR3 protein: CASSPGQQNTEAFF. CDR3 DNA: TGTGCCAGCAGTCCGGGACAGCAGAACACTGAAGCTTTCTTT.

The V and J genes are TRBV7-9 and TRBJ1-2; D gene unclear. V dropped 3 bases and J dropped 8 bases, with 10 bases sitting between them. The CDR3 totals 12 residues. Germline lookup yields CDR1 SEHNR and CDR2 FQNEAQ (reference sequence). Here the CDR3 DNA reads TGTGCCAGCAGCTTTCGGTTAAGAGGCTACACCTTC. Its translation is CASSFRLRGYTF.

This clone has just one count. This chain connects TRBV2 to TRBJ2-7, with D perhaps TRBD1 (5 bases). From germline, CDR1 is SNHLY and CDR2 FYNNEI. Trimming shortened V by 3 bases and J by 3 bases, and 9 bases separated the two germline ends. The length of the CDR3 is 13 residues. The CDR3 DNA sequence: TGTGCCAGCAGTGACAGGGTGGGCTACGAGCAGTACTTC. Its protein is CASSDRVGYEQYF.

This rearrangement joins TRBV6-5 to TRBJ1-5, with 11 nucleotides matching TRBD1. Germline trimming cut 10 bases from V and 7 bases from J; bases unmatched to any gene: 3. Germline lookup yields CDR1 MNHEY and CDR2 SVGAGI. CDR3 size: 12 residues. This chain's CDR3 is CAIRTGGQPQHF. In nucleotides, the CDR3 is TGTGCCATTAGGACAGGGGGCCAGCCCCAGCATTTT.

J is TRBJ1-3 and V is TRBV11-2; 8 bases align to TRBD1. CDR1 SGHAT and CDR2 FQNNGV come from the germline V gene. This CDR3 spans 14 amino acids. The J segment lost 8 bases and the V segment lost 5 bases, leaving 8 bases of the junction unmatched. CDR3 coding DNA: TGTGCCAGCAGCCCAACAACAGGGGGTCACACCATATATTTT. It specifies CASSPTTGGHTIYF.

This sequence joins TRBV19 and TRBJ1-2; TRBD1 is a possible D gene (5 bases). CDR3 length: 15 amino acids. Trimming cost V 3 bases and J 4 bases, with 15 bases left between them. Germline loops: CDR1 LNHDA, CDR2 SQIVND (reference sequence). As DNA, the CDR3 is TGTGCCAGTAGTATTCGGTCGGCAGGGTCCTATGGCTACACCTTC. Translating it yields CASSIRSAGSYGYTF.

CDR3: CASSQAAWGANEKLFF. The CDR3 nucleotides are TGCGCCAGCAGCCAAGCTGCTTGGGGGGCTAATGAAAAACTGTTTTTT. The J gene is TRBJ1-4, the V gene TRBV4-1; TRBD1 is a possible D gene (5 bases). CDR1 is MGHRA, CDR2 YSYEKL, per germline. V was clipped by 1 base and J by 3 bases, with 12 bases between them. The CDR3 has 16 amino acids.

Worth noting for this clone: The same CDR3 arises from other DNA sequences in this sample as well. The chain combines TRBV6-5 with TRBJ1-1; 7 bases are a match to TRBD1. Per the germline V gene, CDR1 is MNHEY and CDR2 is SVGAGI. The CDR3 sequence is 13 residues long. Trimming removed 4 bases from V and 3 bases from J; junction bases left unmatched: 2. The CDR3 sequence: CASSSTGYTEAFF. In nucleotides, the CDR3 is TGTGCCAGCAGTTCGACAGGGTACACTGAAGCTTTCTTT.